The T cell receptor beta chain described here comes from a study of blood T cells in healthy people across ages. Study-level findings and limits: Possibly confounding the expanded clonotype changes was the fact that donor CMV status was unknown. PBMC samples, being unsorted, prevented any conclusive comparison of naive and antigen-experienced cells.

Next came a second PCR, run for roughly 6 to 11 cycles, which used a sample-barcoded 5' primer along with a J-beta primer mix. Per sample, CDR3-containing paired-end reads numbered at least 2.5 million. TCRdb itself ran the 5' RACE reads through MiXCR, one entry per CDR3 protein. The sample includes roughly 500,000 distinct CDR3 sequences, 25% to 30% of them seen just once. Researchers report isolating at least 6.5 million PBMCs per sample. Comment on this clonotype: The antigen is undetermined.

Source material: blood. This receptor was taken from a woman aged 70-85 years in good health.

In nucleotides, the CDR3 is TGCGCCAGCAGCTTGGTCAGGGGAGGAGATGGCTACACCTTC. Translated: CASSLVRGGDGYTF. The chain combines TRBV5-1 with TRBJ1-2, with D possibly being TRBD1 (6 bases). Deletions cut 0 bases from V and 6 bases from J, with 12 bases between. The CDR3 covers 14 residues. The germline V gene encodes CDR1 SGHRS and CDR2 YFSETQ.